This paragraph reports one TCR beta chain. This entry is derived from a study of blood T cell repertoires in COVID-19. Overall study: The analysed material was cDNA or gDNA that came from T cells, B-cell-depleted T cells, or PBMCs.

Some clones are missing from TCRdb's copy, which holds only in-frame ones; the method was immunoSEQ multiplex PCR. The sample lists approximately 80,000 clones, 81% seen once, with roughly two fifths in the top ten. V shed 8 bases and J shed 2 bases, with 12 bases lying between them. The V gene's germline CDR1 is MNHEY and CDR2 SVGAGI. The CDR3 has 13 residues. This clonotype was obtained from a man at least 80 years old with acute or convalescent COVID-19. Sequencing was carried out using peripheral blood. The gene calls are TRBV6-5 and TRBJ1-2; a possible D gene is TRBD1 (6 bases). The CDR3: CASVGTPNYGYTF. DNA for the CDR3: TGTGCCAGCGTTGGGACACCCAACTATGGCTACACCTTC.